This T cell receptor (beta chain) was observed in a study of shared clonotypes between healthy human individuals. Whole-study context: Per donor, three plates held CD4 naive cells, three held CD4 memory, two held CD8 naive and one held CD8 memory. Regarding the study as a whole: Researchers sampled blood only, noting tissue repertoires likely differ. Sequencing depth was expected to affect clonotype sharing among donors.

CD45RO-negative cells were positively selected for CCR7, leaving out terminally differentiated effector memory CD45RA+ cells. To note about this clone: The antigen is undetermined.

Produced via immunoSEQ multiplex PCR; TCRdb's table is partial and in-frame only. The sample contains hundreds of thousands of clones, approximately 96% of which appear only once. CDR1 and CDR2 (germline): SEHNR, FQNEAQ (reference sequence). CDR3 length: 17 amino acids. The V segment lost 7 bases and the J segment 7 bases; nucleotides outside the gene matches: 19. The source of this sequence is a woman younger than 45 in good health. What was sequenced was naive CD8+ T cells sorted from blood. The chain employs TRBV7-9 and TRBJ2-7; TRBD2 aligns across 10 bases. For the CDR3, the DNA is TGTGCCAGCAACTCCCTAGGGGATAGCGGGAGGAATGGGGAGCAGTACTTC. It specifies CASNSLGDSGRNGEQYF.